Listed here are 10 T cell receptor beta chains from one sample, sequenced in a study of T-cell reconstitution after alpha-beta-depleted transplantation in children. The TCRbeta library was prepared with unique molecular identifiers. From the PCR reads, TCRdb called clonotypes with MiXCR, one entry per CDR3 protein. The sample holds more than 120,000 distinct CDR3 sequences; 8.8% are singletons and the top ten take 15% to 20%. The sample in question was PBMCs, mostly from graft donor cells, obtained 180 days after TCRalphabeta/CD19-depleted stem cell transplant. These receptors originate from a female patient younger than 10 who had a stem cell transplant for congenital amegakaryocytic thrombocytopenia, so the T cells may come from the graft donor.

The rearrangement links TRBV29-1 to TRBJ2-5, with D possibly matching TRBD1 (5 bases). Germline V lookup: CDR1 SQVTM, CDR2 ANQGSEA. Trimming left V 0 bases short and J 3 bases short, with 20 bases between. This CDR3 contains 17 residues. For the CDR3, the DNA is TGCAGCGTTGAAGAGTACAGGCGTCAGAAGTACAAAGAGACCCAGTACTTC. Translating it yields CSVEEYRRQKYKETQYF.

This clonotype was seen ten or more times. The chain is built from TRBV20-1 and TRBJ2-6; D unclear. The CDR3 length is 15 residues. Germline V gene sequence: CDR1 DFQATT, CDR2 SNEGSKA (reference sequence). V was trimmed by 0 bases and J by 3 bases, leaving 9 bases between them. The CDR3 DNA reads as TGCAGTGCTAGAGATCCTTTAAGTGGGGCCAACGTCCTGACTTTC. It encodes CSARDPLSGANVLTF.

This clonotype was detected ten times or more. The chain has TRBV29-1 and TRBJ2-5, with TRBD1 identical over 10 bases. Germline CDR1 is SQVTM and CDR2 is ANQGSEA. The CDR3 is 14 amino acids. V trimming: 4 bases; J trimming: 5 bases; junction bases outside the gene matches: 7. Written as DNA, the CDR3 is TGCAGCGTTGGTGTGACAGGGGGCGCCGAGACCCAGTACTTC. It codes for CSVGVTGGAETQYF. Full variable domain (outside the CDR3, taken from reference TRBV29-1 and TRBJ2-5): SAVISQKPSRDICQRGTSLTIQCQVDSQVTMMFWYRQQPGQSLTLIATANQGSEATYESGFVIDKFPISRPNLTFSTLTVSNMSPEDSSIYLCSVGVTGGAETQYFGPGTRLLVL.

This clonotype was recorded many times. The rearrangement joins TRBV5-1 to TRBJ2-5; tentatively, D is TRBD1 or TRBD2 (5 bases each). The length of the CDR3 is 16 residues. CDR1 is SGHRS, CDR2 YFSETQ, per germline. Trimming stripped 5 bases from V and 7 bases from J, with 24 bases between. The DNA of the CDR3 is TGCGCCAGCAGAGGGACGGCGTGGCAGTGGATCGGGACCCAGTACTTC. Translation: CASRGTAWQWIGTQYF.

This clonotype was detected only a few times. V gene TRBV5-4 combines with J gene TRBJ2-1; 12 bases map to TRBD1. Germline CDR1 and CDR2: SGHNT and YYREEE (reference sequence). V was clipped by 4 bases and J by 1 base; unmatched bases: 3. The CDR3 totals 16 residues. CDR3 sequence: CASSPGQGASYNEQFF. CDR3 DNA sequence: TGTGCCAGCAGCCCGGGACAGGGGGCTTCCTACAATGAGCAGTTCTTC.

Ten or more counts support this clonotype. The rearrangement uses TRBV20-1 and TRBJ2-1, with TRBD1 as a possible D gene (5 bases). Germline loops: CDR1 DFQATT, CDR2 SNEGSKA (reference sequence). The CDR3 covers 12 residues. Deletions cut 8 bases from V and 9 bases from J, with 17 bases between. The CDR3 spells CSSPNRISEQFF. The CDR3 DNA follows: TGCAGTTCCCCGAACAGGATTTCTGAGCAGTTCTTC.

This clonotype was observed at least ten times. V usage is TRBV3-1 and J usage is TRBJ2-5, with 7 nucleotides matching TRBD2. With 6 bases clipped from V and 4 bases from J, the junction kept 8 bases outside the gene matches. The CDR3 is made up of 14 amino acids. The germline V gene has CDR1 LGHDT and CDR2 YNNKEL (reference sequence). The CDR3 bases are TGTGCCAGCAGGCCAGGGAGGGCAAGAGAGACCCAGTACTTC. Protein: CASRPGRARETQYF.

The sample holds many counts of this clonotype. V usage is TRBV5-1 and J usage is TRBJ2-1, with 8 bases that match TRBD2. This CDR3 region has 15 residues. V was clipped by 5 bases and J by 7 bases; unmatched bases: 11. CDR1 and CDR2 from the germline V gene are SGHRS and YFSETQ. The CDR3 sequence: CASRSSGRGKNEQFF. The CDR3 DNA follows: TGCGCCAGCAGATCAAGCGGGAGAGGTAAAAATGAGCAGTTCTTC.

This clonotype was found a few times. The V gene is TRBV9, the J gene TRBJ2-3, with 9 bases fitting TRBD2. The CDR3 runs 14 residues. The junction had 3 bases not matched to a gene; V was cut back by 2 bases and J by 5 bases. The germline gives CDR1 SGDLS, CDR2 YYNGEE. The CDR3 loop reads CASSVSGSGDTQYF. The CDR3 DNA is TGTGCCAGCAGCGTTAGCGGGAGCGGAGATACGCAGTATTTT.

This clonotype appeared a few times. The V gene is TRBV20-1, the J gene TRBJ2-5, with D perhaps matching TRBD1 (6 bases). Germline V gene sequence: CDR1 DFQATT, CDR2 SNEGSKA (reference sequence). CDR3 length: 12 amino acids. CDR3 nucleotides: TGCAGGGTGGACAGCCCCCAAGAGACCCAGTACTTC. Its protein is CRVDSPQETQYF.